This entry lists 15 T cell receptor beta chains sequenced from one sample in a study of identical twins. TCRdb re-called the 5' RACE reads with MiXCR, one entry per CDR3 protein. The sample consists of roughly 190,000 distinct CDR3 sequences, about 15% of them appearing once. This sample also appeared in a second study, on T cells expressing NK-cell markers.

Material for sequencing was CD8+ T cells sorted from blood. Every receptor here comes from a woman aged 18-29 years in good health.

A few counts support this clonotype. In DNA form, the CDR3 reads TGTGCCAGCAGCTTAGACCGGCTGTCCCGGTATTTT. It translates to CASSLDRLSRYF. The J gene is TRBJ2-3, the V gene TRBV7-9, with D unresolved. The CDR3 has 12 amino acids. V was shortened by 1 base and J by 14 bases, with 13 bases between the two germline ends. Germline loops: CDR1 SEHNR, CDR2 FQNEAQ (reference sequence).

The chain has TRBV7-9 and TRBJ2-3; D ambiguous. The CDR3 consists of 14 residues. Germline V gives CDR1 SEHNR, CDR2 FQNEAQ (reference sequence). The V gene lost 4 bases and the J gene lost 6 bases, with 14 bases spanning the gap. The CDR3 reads CASSSTPSGDTQYF. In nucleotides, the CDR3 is TGTGCCAGCAGCTCAACCCCCTCTGGTGATACGCAGTATTTT.

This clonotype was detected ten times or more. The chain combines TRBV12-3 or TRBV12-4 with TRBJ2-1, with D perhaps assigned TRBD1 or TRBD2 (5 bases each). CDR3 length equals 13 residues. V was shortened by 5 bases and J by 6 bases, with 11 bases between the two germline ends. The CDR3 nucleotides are TGTGCCAGCAGTCTGGGGACCGCCAATGAGCAGTTCTTC. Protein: CASSLGTANEQFF.

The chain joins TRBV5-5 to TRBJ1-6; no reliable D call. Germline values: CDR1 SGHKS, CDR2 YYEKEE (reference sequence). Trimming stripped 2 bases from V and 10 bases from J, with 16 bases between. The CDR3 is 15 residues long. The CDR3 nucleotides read TGTGCCAGCAGCTTCGGATTCGGGAGTCGGTCACCCCTCCACTTT. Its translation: CASSFGFGSRSPLHF.

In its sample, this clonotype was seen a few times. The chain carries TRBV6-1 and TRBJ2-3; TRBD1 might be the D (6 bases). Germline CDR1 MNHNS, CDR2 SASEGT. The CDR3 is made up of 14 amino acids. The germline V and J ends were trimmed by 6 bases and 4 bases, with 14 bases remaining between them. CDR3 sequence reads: CASRPRGSADTQYF. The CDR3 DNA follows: TGTGCCAGCAGGCCCAGGGGCAGCGCAGATACGCAGTATTTT.

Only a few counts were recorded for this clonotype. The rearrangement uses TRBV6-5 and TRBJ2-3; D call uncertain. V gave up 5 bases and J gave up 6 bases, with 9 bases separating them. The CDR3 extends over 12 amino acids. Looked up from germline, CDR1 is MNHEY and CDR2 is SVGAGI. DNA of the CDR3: TGTGCCAGCAGTCCTCTAGAGGATACGCAGTATTTT. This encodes CASSPLEDTQYF.

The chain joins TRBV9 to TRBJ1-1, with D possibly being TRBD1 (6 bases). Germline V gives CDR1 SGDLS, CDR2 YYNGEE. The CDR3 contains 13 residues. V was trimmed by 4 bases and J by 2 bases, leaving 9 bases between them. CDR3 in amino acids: CASSMGTNTEAFF. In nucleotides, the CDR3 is TGTGCCAGCAGCATGGGGACAAACACTGAAGCTTTCTTT.

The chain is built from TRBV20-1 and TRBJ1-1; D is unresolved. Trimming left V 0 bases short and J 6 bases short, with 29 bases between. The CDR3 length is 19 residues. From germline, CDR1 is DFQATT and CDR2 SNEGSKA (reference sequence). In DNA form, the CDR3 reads TGCAGTGCTAGAGATCCCCCCCCGGGCACAGTAGGGTTTGTACCTGAAGCTTTCTTT. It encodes CSARDPPPGTVGFVPEAFF.

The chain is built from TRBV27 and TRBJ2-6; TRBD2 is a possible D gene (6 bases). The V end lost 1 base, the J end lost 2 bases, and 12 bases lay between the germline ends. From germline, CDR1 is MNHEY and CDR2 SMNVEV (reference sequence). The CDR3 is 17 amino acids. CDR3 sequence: CASSLLGGAAGANVLTF. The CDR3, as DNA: TGTGCCAGCAGTTTATTGGGGGGTGCGGCTGGGGCCAACGTCCTGACTTTC.

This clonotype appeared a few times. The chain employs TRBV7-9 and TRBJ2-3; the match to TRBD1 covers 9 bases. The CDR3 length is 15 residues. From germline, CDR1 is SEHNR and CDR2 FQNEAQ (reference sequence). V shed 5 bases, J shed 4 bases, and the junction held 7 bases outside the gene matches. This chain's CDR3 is CASSLPDRGADTQYF. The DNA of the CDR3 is TGTGCCAGCAGCCTACCCGACAGGGGGGCAGATACGCAGTATTTT. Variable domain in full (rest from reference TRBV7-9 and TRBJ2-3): DTGVSQNPRHKITKRGQNVTFRCDPISEHNRLYWYRQTLGQGPEFLTYFQNEAQLEKSRLLSDRFSAERPKGSFSTLEIQRTEQGDSAMYLCASSLPDRGADTQYFGPGTRLTVL.

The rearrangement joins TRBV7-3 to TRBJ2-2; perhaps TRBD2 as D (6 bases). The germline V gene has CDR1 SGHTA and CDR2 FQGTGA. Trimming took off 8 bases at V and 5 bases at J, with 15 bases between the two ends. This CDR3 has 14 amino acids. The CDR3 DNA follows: TGTGCCAGCGCTGTGGGGAGGCGGACCGGGGAGCTGTTTTTT. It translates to CASAVGRRTGELFF.

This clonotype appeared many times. CDR3 coding DNA: TGTGCCAGCAGCGGTAGCGGGGGGGCTATCGGGGAGCTGTTTTTT. Translating it yields CASSGSGGAIGELFF. This chain links TRBV9 with TRBJ2-2; TRBD2 matches at 11 bases. With V trimmed by 3 bases and J by 7 bases, 5 bases remained unmatched. The CDR3 has 15 residues. The germline gives CDR1 SGDLS, CDR2 YYNGEE. Full variable domain (rest looked up from reference TRBV9 and TRBJ2-2): DSGVTQTPKHLITATGQRVTLRCSPRSGDLSVYWYQQSLDQGLQFLIQYYNGEERAKGNILERFSAQQFPDLHSELNLSSLELGDSALYFCASSGSGGAIGELFFGEGSRLTVL.

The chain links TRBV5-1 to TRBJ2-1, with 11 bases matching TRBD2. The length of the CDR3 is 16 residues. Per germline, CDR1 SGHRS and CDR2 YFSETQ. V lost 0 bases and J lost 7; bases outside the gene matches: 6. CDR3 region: CASSLGGLAAVNEQFF. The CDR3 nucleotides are TGCGCCAGCAGCTTGGGGGGACTAGCGGCGGTGAATGAGCAGTTCTTC.

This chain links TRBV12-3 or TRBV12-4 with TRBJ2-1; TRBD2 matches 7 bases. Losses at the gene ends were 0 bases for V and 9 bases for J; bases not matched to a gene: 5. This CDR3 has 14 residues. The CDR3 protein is CASSLAGGGIEQFF. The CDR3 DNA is TGTGCCAGCAGTTTAGCGGGGGGGGGTATTGAGCAGTTCTTC.

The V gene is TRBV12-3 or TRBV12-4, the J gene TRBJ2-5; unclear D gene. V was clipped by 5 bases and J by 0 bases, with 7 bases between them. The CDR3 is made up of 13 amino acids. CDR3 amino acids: CASSPTYQETQYF. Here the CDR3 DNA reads TGTGCCAGCAGTCCAACGTACCAAGAGACCCAGTACTTC.